The entry that follows covers one T cell receptor (beta chain) sequence. Its specificity is not known. This record belongs to a study of response to subunit inactivated influenza vaccine. Whole-study results and caveats: With each seasonal influenza vaccination, the authors suggested, few new T cells are recruited.

Per germline, CDR1 SNHLY and CDR2 FYNNEI. The CDR3 covers 16 residues. V lost 6 bases to trimming and J lost 4 bases, with 16 bases between them. A single record per CDR3 protein comes from TCRdb applying MiXCR to the RT-PCR reads. The data hold fewer than 700,000 distinct CDR3 sequences, with 10% to 15% observed a single time. The receptor comes from a man aged 50 to 60 who received an inactivated influenza vaccine. V and J are TRBV2 and TRBJ2-6, with a tentative D call TRBD1 (6 bases). The source was PBMCs from blood, collected around seven weeks after vaccination. The CDR3 spells CASREPTGRGANVLTF. In DNA, the CDR3 is TGTGCCAGCAGGGAACCAACAGGGAGAGGGGCCAACGTCCTGACTTTC. The entire variable domain, with the rest obtained from reference TRBV2 and TRBJ2-6, is as follows: EPEVTQTPSHQVTQMGQEVILRCVPISNHLYFYWYRQILGQKVEFLVSFYNNEISEKSEIFDDQFSVERPDGSNFTLKIRSTKLEDSAMYFCASREPTGRGANVLTFGAGSRLTVL.